This T cell receptor (beta chain) was obtained from a study of metastatic and nonmetastatic thyroid tumors. All patients were untreated before thyroid surgery. From germline, CDR1 is MNHNS and CDR2 SASEGT. The CDR3 covers 13 residues. V was trimmed by 2 bases and J by 2 bases, leaving 7 bases between them. Authors' methods: The study took CDR3 differences across clinicopathological groups and made a distant-metastasis classifier for papillary thyroid cancer from them. TCRdb reprocessed the PCR reads using MiXCR. The V and J calls reflect TCRdb's pipeline rather than the authors' work. The data hold around 30,000 clones, with 4% to 5% observed a single time.

V and J are TRBV6-1 and TRBJ2-7; tentatively, D is TRBD2 (5 bases). Input material: blood. The receptor was derived from a female donor with papillary thyroid cancer or a benign thyroid nodule (not recorded which). Some clones in this sample may be carry-over from other donors' samples. CDR3 residues: CASSEHGAYEQYF. The CDR3 DNA is TGTGCCAGCAGTGAACACGGGGCCTACGAGCAGTACTTC.